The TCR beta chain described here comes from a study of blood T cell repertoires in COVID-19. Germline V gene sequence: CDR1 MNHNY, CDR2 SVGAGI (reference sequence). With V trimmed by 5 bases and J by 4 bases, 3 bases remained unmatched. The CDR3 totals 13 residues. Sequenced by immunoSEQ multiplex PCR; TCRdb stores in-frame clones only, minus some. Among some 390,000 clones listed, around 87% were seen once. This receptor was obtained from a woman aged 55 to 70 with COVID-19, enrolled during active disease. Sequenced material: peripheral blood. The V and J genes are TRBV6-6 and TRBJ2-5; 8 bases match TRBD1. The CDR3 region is CASSDRGGETQYF. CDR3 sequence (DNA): TGTGCCAGCAGTGACAGGGGTGGAGAGACCCAGTACTTC.